This T cell receptor (beta chain) was profiled in a study of blood T cell repertoires in COVID-19 (dated by TCRdb to about 2020). Regarding the complete study: The collaborator samples originated in the United States, Italy and Spain and spanned the acute and convalescent phases of COVID-19. The prospective study material was composed of cDNA or gDNA derived from T cells, B-cell-depleted T cells, or PBMCs. Deeply sampled blood TCRbeta repertoires from subjects exposed to, actively infected with, or recovered from COVID-19 were included in the dataset. The repertoires were released in a freely available public database meant as a resource for research on the immune response to SARS-CoV-2. Samples came from the ongoing ImmuneRACE study (first 160 participants) plus 1,254 subjects from 6 global collaborators. A de-identified subject ID, COVID-19 status, age in years and sex were almost always included in the sample metadata. Where available, HLA class I and class II types were obtained from metadata supplied by the sample provider rather than from assay-based typing. Points the paper makes about the study in general: The amount of clinical and demographic metadata varied by source and participant and was provided uncurated.

TCRbeta CDR3 regions were amplified from genomic DNA by means of the immunoSEQ Assay, a bias-controlled multiplex PCR. Under the source paper's analysis protocol: The number of nucleated cells in each sample was estimated by amplification of reference gene primers within the assay. Sequence reads were collapsed and filtered to measure the absolute abundance of every unique TCRbeta CDR3 rearrangement. For each sample, productive Simpson clonality was calculated as the square root of Simpson's diversity index over productive rearrangements. Held by TCRdb, this immuneACCESS table contains in-frame sequences only and omits some clones. Under half of the omission traces to an unresolved V gene where checked; the cause of the rest is unknown. Clone size and the V and J calls come from that table; the DNA yielded D and trimming. The sample table records about 280,000 clones; approximately 85% of these occur just once. The top ten clonotypes cover approximately 5.1% of the sample.

The collaborating institutions used their own protocols to collect whole blood in K2EDTA tubes. Collaborator samples were shipped for TCRbeta analysis as frozen whole blood, isolated PBMCs, or DNA extracted from either sample type. A note on this clone: What this receptor recognizes is not known. No qualities accompany the bases; no much larger clone lies one base away.

CDR1 LNHDA and CDR2 SQIVND are derived from the germline V gene (reference sequence). From V the trimming removes 1 base and from J it removes 4 bases, while the gene matches leave 7 bases of the junction unaccounted for. The CDR3 starts with the cysteine, ends with the phenylalanine, and has 16 residues. The CDR3 DNA has 48 bases and is translated from base 1. Recombination joined TRBV19 with TRBJ2-1; 7 bases in between match TRBD2. This sequence was found in a man aged 50 to 60 with active or convalescent COVID-19. Material: peripheral blood. The bases are TGTGCCAGTAGTATAGGGGGCGGGAGAAGGTACAATGAGCAGTTCTTC. Its product reads: CASSIGGGRRYNEQFF. The full variable domain, with segments outside the CDR3 supplied by the reference TRBV19 and TRBJ2-1 proteins, appears as DGGITQSPKYLFRKEGQNVTLSCEQNLNHDAMYWYRQDPGQGLRLIYYSQIVNDFQKGDIAEGYSVSREKKESFPLTVTSAQKNPTAFYLCASSIGGGRRYNEQFFGPGTRLTVL.